This entry is about one T cell receptor beta chain. Produced via immunoSEQ multiplex PCR; TCRdb's table is partial and in-frame only. Here the sample spans 60,000 to 75,000 clones, more than 80% being singletons. This entry belongs to a study of blood T cell repertoires in COVID-19. This CDR3 is 14 amino acids long. Germline V lookup: CDR1 SGHNT, CDR2 YYREEE (reference sequence). J was trimmed by 8 bases and V by 4 bases; bases with no gene match: 10. Sequencing input: peripheral blood. The clonotype originates from a woman over 75 with active or convalescent COVID-19. The chain recombines TRBV5-4 with TRBJ1-2; 8 nucleotides agree with TRBD1. CDR3 nucleotide sequence: TGTGCCAGCAGCCCTGACAGGGGAACAAGGGGCTACACCTTC. As protein: CASSPDRGTRGYTF.